The 28 T cell receptor beta chains listed next were all sequenced from one sample in a study of T cells in tuberculosis. This sample's time point: new active TB diagnosis, blood taken before or within 7 days of starting treatment. Clones were sequenced by immunoSEQ multiplex PCR, and TCRdb holds only the in-frame ones, with some missing. Of about 40,000 clones in the sample, around 94% were seen once. Material: PBMCs, obtained at tuberculosis diagnosis. These receptors were taken from an adult with tuberculosis.

The V call is TRBV18, the J call TRBJ2-7, with D possibly being TRBD1 (6 bases). CDR1 is KGHSH and CDR2 is LQKENI in the germline V gene. The CDR3 spans 14 residues. The V and J ends lost 6 bases and 5 bases respectively, with 17 bases between them. The CDR3 sequence: CASSPQGNFDEQYF. CDR3 DNA sequence: TGTGCCAGCTCTCCTCAGGGGAATTTCGACGAGCAGTACTTC.

The genes are TRBV2 and TRBJ2-3; D perhaps matches TRBD2 (6 bases). The CDR3 is made up of 11 amino acids. CDR1 is SNHLY and CDR2 is FYNNEI in the germline V gene. Trimming took 10 bases from V and 5 from J, leaving 10 bases between them. The CDR3 DNA follows: TGTGCCATTACGGGGGAAGATACGCAGTATTTT. Its protein is CAITGEDTQYF.

This chain connects TRBV9 to TRBJ1-1, with a weak D call TRBD1 (6 bases). The CDR3 totals 18 residues. V was clipped by 6 bases and J by 0 bases, with 24 bases between them. The germline CDR1 and CDR2 sequences are SGDLS and YYNGEE. The chain's CDR3 is CASTPPAAGVRVNTEAFF. DNA for the CDR3: TGTGCCAGCACCCCCCCCGCGGCAGGGGTGAGAGTGAACACTGAAGCTTTCTTT. The entire variable domain, with the rest obtained from reference TRBV9 and TRBJ1-1, is as follows: DSGVTQTPKHLITATGQRVTLRCSPRSGDLSVYWYQQSLDQGLQFLIQYYNGEERAKGNILERFSAQQFPDLHSELNLSSLELGDSALYFCASTPPAAGVRVNTEAFFGQGTRLTVV.

The J gene is TRBJ2-4, the V gene TRBV5-1, with D perhaps matching TRBD2 (6 bases). The germline V gene has CDR1 SGHRS and CDR2 YFSETQ. Trimming pared 0 bases from V and 7 bases from J, leaving 14 bases between. The CDR3 is made up of 15 amino acids. The CDR3 DNA is TGCGCCAGCAGCTTGGCGGAGACTAGTGCTAACATTCAGTACTTC. This sequence encodes CASSLAETSANIQYF.

The CDR3 region has the DNA TGTGCCAGCAGCTTCCCCAGGGAAACCTACGAGCAGTACTTC. It codes for CASSFPRETYEQYF. The V and J genes are TRBV7-9 and TRBJ2-7, with D perhaps TRBD1 (5 bases). Germline V gene lookup returns CDR1 SEHNR and CDR2 FQNEAQ (reference sequence). The CDR3 loop spans 14 amino acids. Trimming took 3 bases from V and 2 from J, leaving 11 bases between them.

As concerns this clone: An end of the junction differs from the germline gene, which may be a read error. The chain has TRBV30 and TRBJ2-7, with a weak D call TRBD1 (5 bases). This CDR3 contains 13 residues. Germline lookup yields CDR1 GTSNPN and CDR2 SVGIG (reference sequence). DNA for the CDR3: TGCGCTCGAAGTCGTCAGGGTATGGCCGAGCAGTACTTC. It encodes CARSRQGMAEQYF. The variable domain in full, completed from reference TRBV30 and TRBJ2-7, reads SQTIHQWPATLVQPVGSPLSLECTVEGTSNPNLYWYRQAAGRGLQLLFYSVGIGQISSEVPQNLSASRPQDRQFILSSKKLLLSDSGFYLCARSRQGMAEQYFGPGTRLTVT.

This rearrangement joins TRBV6-1 to TRBJ2-7; unclear D gene. From germline, CDR1 is MNHNS and CDR2 SASEGT. The CDR3 length is 12 residues. V was cut by 6 bases and J by 9 bases, with 15 bases left in between. CDR3 sequence reads: CASSRIAIGQYF. DNA of the CDR3: TGTGCCAGCAGCAGGATTGCGATCGGGCAGTACTTC.

The chain recombines TRBV11-3 with TRBJ1-1; 7 nucleotides line up with TRBD1. V shed 4 bases, J shed 4 bases, and the junction held 6 bases outside the gene matches. The CDR3 runs to 14 residues. Germline assignment: CDR1 SGHNT and CDR2 YENEEA. The chain's CDR3 is CASSSRRGSTEAFF. CDR3 sequence (DNA): TGTGCCAGCAGCTCGCGCAGGGGGAGCACTGAAGCTTTCTTT.

This chain links TRBV6-1 with TRBJ1-1; D possibly corresponds to TRBD1 (5 bases). The CDR3 extends over 14 amino acids. The germline V gene encodes CDR1 MNHNS and CDR2 SASEGT. Trimming stripped 7 bases from V and 3 bases from J, with 15 bases between. The CDR3 is CASTIGGLYTEAFF. CDR3 DNA sequence: TGTGCCAGCACTATCGGGGGACTTTACACTGAAGCTTTCTTT.

CDR3 sequence: CASSYRTGTGELFF. DNA of the CDR3: TGTGCCAGCAGTTACCGGACAGGGACCGGGGAGCTGTTTTTT. This sequence joins TRBV6-5 and TRBJ2-2; TRBD1 matches 8 bases. The CDR3 length is 14 residues. CDR1 is MNHEY, CDR2 SVGAGI, per germline. Trimming took 2 bases from V and 5 from J; bases not matched to a gene: 1.

This rearrangement joins TRBV5-1 to TRBJ1-1; D remains unclear. CDR1 and CDR2 from the germline V gene are SGHRS and YFSETQ. V lost 0 bases to trimming and J lost 6 bases, with 6 bases between them. The CDR3 sequence is 12 residues long. The CDR3 loop reads CASSLGPAEAFF. In nucleotides, the CDR3 is TGCGCCAGCAGCTTGGGCCCGGCTGAAGCTTTCTTT.

The V gene is TRBV7-9, the J gene TRBJ1-2; no clear D. The CDR3 runs 13 residues. Germline assignment: CDR1 SEHNR and CDR2 FQNEAQ (reference sequence). Between the trimmed V and J ends, which lost 3 bases and 6 bases, there was a span of 11 bases. CDR3 residues: CASSFVTYDGYTF. The CDR3 bases are TGTGCCAGCAGCTTCGTGACTTACGATGGCTACACCTTC.

The V and J genes are TRBV5-4 and TRBJ2-7; 8 nucleotides agree with TRBD1. This CDR3 comprises 15 residues. The J segment lost 7 bases and the V segment lost 1 base, leaving 10 bases of the junction unmatched. Germline V CDR1 and CDR2: SGHNT, YYREEE (reference sequence). CDR3 protein: CASSLSRGLEREQYF. Written as DNA, the CDR3 is TGTGCCAGCAGCTTGAGCAGGGGGCTCGAACGTGAGCAGTACTTC.

The chain combines TRBV10-3 with TRBJ1-3; D possibly corresponds to TRBD1 (6 bases). V dropped 2 bases and J dropped 0 bases, with 20 bases sitting between them. The CDR3 spans 19 residues. The germline CDR1 and CDR2 sequences are ENHRY and SYGVKD. The CDR3 sequence: CAISETGLGSPSSGNTIYF. CDR3 coding DNA: TGTGCCATCAGTGAGACAGGGCTAGGGTCTCCAAGCTCTGGAAACACCATATATTTT.

The chain has TRBV27 and TRBJ1-5; D is uncertain. V lost 6 bases and J lost 2, with 11 bases in between. The CDR3 contains 14 residues. CDR1 and CDR2 from the germline V gene are MNHEY and SMNVEV (reference sequence). The CDR3: CASRRASGNQPQHF. The CDR3 DNA reads TGTGCCAGCAGGAGAGCTTCTGGCAATCAGCCCCAGCATTTT.

V is TRBV11-2 and J is TRBJ1-1; D remains ambiguous. Germline CDR1 SGHAT, CDR2 FQNNGV. The CDR3 length is 14 residues. Trimming cost V 5 bases and J 5 bases, with 15 bases left between them. The CDR3 DNA is TGTGCCAGCAGCCACGAAGGTTTAGCAACTGAAGCTTTCTTT. Protein product: CASSHEGLATEAFF.

This chain connects TRBV2 to TRBJ1-6, with unresolved D. From germline, CDR1 is SNHLY and CDR2 FYNNEI. V lost 11 bases and J lost 5, with 16 bases in between. This CDR3 region has 14 residues. The CDR3 loop reads CAGLAGRDNSPLHF. In DNA, the CDR3 is TGTGCCGGCCTCGCGGGAAGAGATAATTCACCCCTCCACTTT.

V and J are TRBV6-6 and TRBJ1-1; the match to TRBD1 covers 8 bases. After removal of 2 bases from V and 5 bases from J, the junction contained 7 bases not matched to a gene. CDR1 MNHNY and CDR2 SVGAGI come from the germline V gene (reference sequence). The length of the CDR3 is 15 residues. DNA for the CDR3: TGTGCCAGCAGTTACCAGGACAGGGTAGGGACTGAAGCTTTCTTT. Translation: CASSYQDRVGTEAFF.

The rearrangement joins TRBV27 to TRBJ2-2; possible D gene TRBD1, 6 bases. This CDR3 is built from 14 residues. Germline V lookup: CDR1 MNHEY, CDR2 SMNVEV (reference sequence). V lost 4 bases and J lost 4, with 10 bases in between. CDR3 DNA sequence: TGTGCCAGCAGTTCTTACAGGGCCACCGGGGAGCTGTTTTTT. Translating it yields CASSSYRATGELFF.

The genes are TRBV30 and TRBJ2-1, with TRBD2 matching over 7 bases. Germline CDR1 reads GTSNPN; CDR2 reads SVGIG (reference sequence). J lost 6 bases, V lost 4 bases, and 9 bases had no gene match. The length of the CDR3 is 14 residues. CDR3 DNA: TGTGCCTGGATTGGGGGGGGGTCCCGCAATGAGCAGTTCTTC. It translates to CAWIGGGSRNEQFF.

This clone was recorded once. The chain uses TRBV18 and TRBJ2-3, with TRBD1 matching 8 bases. CDR3 size: 18 residues. Trimming took 1 base from V and 2 from J; bases not matched to a gene: 11. Germline V CDR1 and CDR2: KGHSH, LQKENI. The CDR3 DNA reads as TGTGCCAGCTCACCACTTTCGCGTTGGACAGGGCTCACAGATACGCAGTATTTT. It is translated as CASSPLSRWTGLTDTQYF.

This clone qualifies as medium-sized. V is TRBV5-1 and J is TRBJ2-1; TRBD2 might be the D (5 bases). The CDR3 contains 16 residues. Per the germline V gene, CDR1 is SGHRS and CDR2 is YFSETQ. V shed 2 bases and J shed 0 bases, with 12 bases lying between them. CDR3 sequence: CASSFLSGSSYNEQFF. In DNA, the CDR3 is TGCGCCAGCAGCTTCCTCTCTGGGAGCTCCTACAATGAGCAGTTCTTC.

V gene TRBV27 combines with J gene TRBJ2-1, with TRBD1 matching 8 bases. V was pared by 6 bases and J by 7 bases, with 5 bases of the junction left unmatched. Germline-derived CDR1 and CDR2 are MNHEY and SMNVEV (reference sequence). This CDR3 spans 13 amino acids. CDR3 in amino acids: CASRWTGRNEQFF. The CDR3 DNA reads as TGTGCCAGCAGGTGGACAGGGCGGAATGAGCAGTTCTTC.

The chain carries TRBV6-5 and TRBJ1-2; 7 bases align to TRBD1. The CDR3 sequence is 15 residues long. The germline V gene encodes CDR1 MNHEY and CDR2 SVGAGI. The V segment lost 5 bases and the J segment 3 bases; nucleotides outside the gene matches: 9. In DNA form, the CDR3 reads TGTGCCAGCAGTAGGTACTTAGGACAGGACTATGGCTACACCTTC. Its translation: CASSRYLGQDYGYTF.

The genes are TRBV5-1 and TRBJ2-7; 8 bases match TRBD1. CDR3 length: 15 residues. V lost 5 bases to trimming and J lost 0 bases; unmatched junction nucleotides: 7. Germline loops: CDR1 SGHRS, CDR2 YFSETQ. DNA of the CDR3: TGCGCCAGCAGTCGACAGGGGCCTAGCTCCTACGAGCAGTACTTC. It codes for CASSRQGPSSYEQYF.

The chain has TRBV7-6 and TRBJ2-5; D is unclear. The CDR3 covers 13 residues. The germline V and J ends were trimmed by 1 base and 5 bases, with 8 bases remaining between them. Per the germline V gene, CDR1 is SGHVS and CDR2 is FNYEAQ. As DNA, the CDR3 is TGTGCCAGCAGCTTAGACAGACCCGAGACCCAGTACTTC. This encodes CASSLDRPETQYF.

The V and J genes are TRBV15 and TRBJ2-7; possibly TRBD1 for D (5 bases). Germline CDR1 LNHNV, CDR2 YYDKDF (reference sequence). CDR3 size: 14 residues. V was trimmed by 1 base and J by 2 bases, leaving 9 bases between them. The CDR3 nucleotides are TGTGCCACCAGCAGAGCTGTGACAGCCTACGAGCAGTACTTC. Its protein is CATSRAVTAYEQYF. The full variable domain, with the rest looked up from reference TRBV15 and TRBJ2-7, is DAMVIQNPRYQVTQFGKPVTLSCSQTLNHNVMYWYQQKSSQAPKLLFHYYDKDFNNEADTPDNFQSRRPNTSFCFLDIRSPGLGDTAMYLCATSRAVTAYEQYFGPGTRLTVT.

The rearrangement uses TRBV10-3 and TRBJ2-7; TRBD1 agrees at 8 bases. This CDR3 has 12 residues. The germline V gene encodes CDR1 ENHRY and CDR2 SYGVKD. The trim removed 6 bases at V and 6 bases at J, leaving 4 bases unmatched. The CDR3: CAISGDRLEQYF. For the CDR3, the DNA is TGTGCCATCAGCGGGGACAGGCTCGAGCAGTACTTC.